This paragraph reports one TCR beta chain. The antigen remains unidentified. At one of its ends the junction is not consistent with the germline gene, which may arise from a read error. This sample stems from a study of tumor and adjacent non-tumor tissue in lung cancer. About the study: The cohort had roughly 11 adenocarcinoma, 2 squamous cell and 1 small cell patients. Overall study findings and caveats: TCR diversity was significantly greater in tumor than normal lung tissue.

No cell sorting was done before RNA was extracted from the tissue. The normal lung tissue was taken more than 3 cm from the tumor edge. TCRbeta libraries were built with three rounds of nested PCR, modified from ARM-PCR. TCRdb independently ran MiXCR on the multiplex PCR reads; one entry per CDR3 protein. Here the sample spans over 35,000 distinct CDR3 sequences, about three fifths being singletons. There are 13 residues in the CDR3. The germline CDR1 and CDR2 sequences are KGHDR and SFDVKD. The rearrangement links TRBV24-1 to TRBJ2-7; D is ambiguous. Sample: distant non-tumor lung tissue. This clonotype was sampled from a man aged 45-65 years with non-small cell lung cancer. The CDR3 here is CAASDLSSREQYF. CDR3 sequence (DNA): TGTGCCGCCAGTGACCTCTCCAGTCGCGAGCAATACTTC.